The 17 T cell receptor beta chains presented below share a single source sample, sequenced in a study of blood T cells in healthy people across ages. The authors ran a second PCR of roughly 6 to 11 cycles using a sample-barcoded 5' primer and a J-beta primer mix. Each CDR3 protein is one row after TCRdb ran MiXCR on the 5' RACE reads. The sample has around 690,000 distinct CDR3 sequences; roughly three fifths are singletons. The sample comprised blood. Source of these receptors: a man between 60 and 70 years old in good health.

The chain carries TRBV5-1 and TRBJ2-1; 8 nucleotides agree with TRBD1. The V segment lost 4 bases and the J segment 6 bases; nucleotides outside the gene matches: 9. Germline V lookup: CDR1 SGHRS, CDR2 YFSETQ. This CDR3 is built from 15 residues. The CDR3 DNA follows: TGCGCCAGCAGCCGTGCAGGGGGCGCGGGCAATGAGCAGTTCTTC. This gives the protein CASSRAGGAGNEQFF. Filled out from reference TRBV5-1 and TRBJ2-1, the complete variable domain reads KAGVTQTPRYLIKTRGQQVTLSCSPISGHRSVSWYQQTPGQGLQFLFEYFSETQRNKGNFPGRFSGRQFSNSRSEMNVSTLELGDSALYLCASSRAGGAGNEQFFGPGTRLTVL.

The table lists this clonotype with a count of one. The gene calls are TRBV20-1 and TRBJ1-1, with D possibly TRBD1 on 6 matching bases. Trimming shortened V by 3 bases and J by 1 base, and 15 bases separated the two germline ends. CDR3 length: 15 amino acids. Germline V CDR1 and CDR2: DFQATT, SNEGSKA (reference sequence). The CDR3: CSARGAGRRNTEAFF. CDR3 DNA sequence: TGCAGTGCTAGGGGGGCGGGACGGCGGAACACTGAAGCTTTCTTT.

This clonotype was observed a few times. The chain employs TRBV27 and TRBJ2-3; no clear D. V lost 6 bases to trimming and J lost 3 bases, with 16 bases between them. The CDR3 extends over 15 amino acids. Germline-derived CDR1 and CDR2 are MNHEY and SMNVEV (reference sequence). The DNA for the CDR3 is TGTGCCAGCAGCACTGGGGATCTTAGGACAGATACGCAGTATTTT. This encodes CASSTGDLRTDTQYF.

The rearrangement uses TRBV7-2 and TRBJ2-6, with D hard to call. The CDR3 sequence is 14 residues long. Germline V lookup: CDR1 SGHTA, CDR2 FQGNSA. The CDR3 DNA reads TGTGCGGGTAATGGCTTCTCTGGGGCCAACGTCCTGACTTTC. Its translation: CAGNGFSGANVLTF. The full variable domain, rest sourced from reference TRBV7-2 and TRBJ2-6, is GAGVSQSPSNKVTEKGKDVELRCDPISGHTALYWYRQSLGQGLEFLIYFQGNSAPDKSGLPSDRFSAERTGGSVSTLTIQRTQQEDSAVYLCAGNGFSGANVLTFGAGSRLTVL.

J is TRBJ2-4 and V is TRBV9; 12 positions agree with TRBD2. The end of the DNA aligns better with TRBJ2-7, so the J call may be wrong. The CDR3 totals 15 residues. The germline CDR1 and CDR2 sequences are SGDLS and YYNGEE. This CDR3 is CASSPGLAGGHEQYF. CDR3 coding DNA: TGTGCCAGCAGCCCCGGGCTAGCGGGGGGGCACGAGCAGTACTTC.

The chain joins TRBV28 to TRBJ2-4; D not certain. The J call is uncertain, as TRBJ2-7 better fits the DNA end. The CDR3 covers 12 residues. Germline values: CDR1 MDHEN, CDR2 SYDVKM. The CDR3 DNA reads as TGTGCCAGCAGGCATATAGCTGGCGAGCAGTACTTC. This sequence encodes CASRHIAGEQYF.

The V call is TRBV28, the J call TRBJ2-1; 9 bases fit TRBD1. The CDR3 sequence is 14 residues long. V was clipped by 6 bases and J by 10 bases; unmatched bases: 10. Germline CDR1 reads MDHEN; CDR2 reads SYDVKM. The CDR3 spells CASRSPTGGGEQFF. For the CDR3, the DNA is TGTGCCAGCAGATCACCCACAGGGGGCGGAGAGCAGTTCTTC.

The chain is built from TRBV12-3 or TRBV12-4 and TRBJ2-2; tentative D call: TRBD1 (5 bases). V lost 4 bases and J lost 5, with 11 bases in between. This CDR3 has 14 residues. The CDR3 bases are TGTGCCAGCAGTTCCCCTCCAGGGACCGGGGAGCTGTTTTTT. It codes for CASSSPPGTGELFF.

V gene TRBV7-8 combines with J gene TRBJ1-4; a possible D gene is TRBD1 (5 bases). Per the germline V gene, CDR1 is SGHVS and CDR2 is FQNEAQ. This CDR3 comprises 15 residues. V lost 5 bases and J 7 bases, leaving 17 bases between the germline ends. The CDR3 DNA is TGTGCCAGCAGCCCCGAACAGGCCAGCACTGAAAAACTGTTTTTT. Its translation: CASSPEQASTEKLFF.

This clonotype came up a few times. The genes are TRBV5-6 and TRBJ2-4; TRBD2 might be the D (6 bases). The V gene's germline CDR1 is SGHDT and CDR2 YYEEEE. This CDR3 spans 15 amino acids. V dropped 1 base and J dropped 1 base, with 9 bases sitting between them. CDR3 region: CASSLWEVAKNIQYF. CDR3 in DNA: TGTGCCAGCAGCTTGTGGGAGGTGGCCAAAAACATTCAGTACTTC.

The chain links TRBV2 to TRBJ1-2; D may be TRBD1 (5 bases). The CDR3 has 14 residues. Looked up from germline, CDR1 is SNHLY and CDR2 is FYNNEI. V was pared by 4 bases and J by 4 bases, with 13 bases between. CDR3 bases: TGTGCCAGCAGTGCTCGGCAGGGAACCTATGGCTACACCTTC. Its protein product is CASSARQGTYGYTF. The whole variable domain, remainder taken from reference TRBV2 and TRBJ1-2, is EPEVTQTPSHQVTQMGQEVILRCVPISNHLYFYWYRQILGQKVEFLVSFYNNEISEKSEIFDDQFSVERPDGSNFTLKIRSTKLEDSAMYFCASSARQGTYGYTFGSGTRLTVV.

CDR3 DNA sequence: TGTGCCAGCAGTTTAGTGACAGGCTTGAACGAGCAGTACTTC. This encodes CASSLVTGLNEQYF. The chain employs TRBV27 and TRBJ2-7; possible D gene TRBD1, 6 bases. The germline V and J ends were trimmed by 2 bases and 5 bases, with 13 bases remaining between them. Germline-derived CDR1 and CDR2 are MNHEY and SMNVEV (reference sequence). This CDR3 comprises 14 residues.

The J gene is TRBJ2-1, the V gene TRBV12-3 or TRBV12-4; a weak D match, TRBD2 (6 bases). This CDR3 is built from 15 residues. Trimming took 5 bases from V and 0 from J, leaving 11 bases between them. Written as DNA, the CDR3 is TGTGCCAGCAGTGACTACGGGAGCTCCTACAATGAGCAGTTCTTC. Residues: CASSDYGSSYNEQFF.

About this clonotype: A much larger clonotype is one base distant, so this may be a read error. The CDR3 loop is CASSLTVANYGYTF. Here the CDR3 DNA reads TGTGCCAGCAGTTTAACAGTAGCTAACTATGGCTACACCTTC. J is TRBJ1-2 and V is TRBV28; D not resolved. Germline V gene sequence: CDR1 MDHEN, CDR2 SYDVKM. Trimming removed 2 bases from V and 0 bases from J, with 7 bases in between. This CDR3 has 14 residues.

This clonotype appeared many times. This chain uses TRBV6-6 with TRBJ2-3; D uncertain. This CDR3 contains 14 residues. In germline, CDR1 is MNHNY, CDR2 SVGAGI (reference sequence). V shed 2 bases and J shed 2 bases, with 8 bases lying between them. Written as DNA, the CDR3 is TGTGCCAGCAGTTACGGCCGAAACACAGATACGCAGTATTTT. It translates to CASSYGRNTDTQYF.

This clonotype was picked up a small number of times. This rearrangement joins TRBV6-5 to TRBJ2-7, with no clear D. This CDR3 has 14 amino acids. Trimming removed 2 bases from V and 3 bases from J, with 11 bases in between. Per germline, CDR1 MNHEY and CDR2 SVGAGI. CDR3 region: CASSYGLMGYEQYF. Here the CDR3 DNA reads TGTGCCAGCAGTTACGGCTTAATGGGCTACGAGCAGTACTTC.

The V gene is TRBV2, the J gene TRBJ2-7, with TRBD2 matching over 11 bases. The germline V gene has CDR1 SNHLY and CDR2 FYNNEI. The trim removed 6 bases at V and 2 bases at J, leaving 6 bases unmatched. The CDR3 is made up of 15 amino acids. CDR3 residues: CASSTGLAGPYEQYF. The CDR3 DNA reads TGTGCCAGCAGCACCGGACTAGCGGGCCCCTACGAGCAGTACTTC.